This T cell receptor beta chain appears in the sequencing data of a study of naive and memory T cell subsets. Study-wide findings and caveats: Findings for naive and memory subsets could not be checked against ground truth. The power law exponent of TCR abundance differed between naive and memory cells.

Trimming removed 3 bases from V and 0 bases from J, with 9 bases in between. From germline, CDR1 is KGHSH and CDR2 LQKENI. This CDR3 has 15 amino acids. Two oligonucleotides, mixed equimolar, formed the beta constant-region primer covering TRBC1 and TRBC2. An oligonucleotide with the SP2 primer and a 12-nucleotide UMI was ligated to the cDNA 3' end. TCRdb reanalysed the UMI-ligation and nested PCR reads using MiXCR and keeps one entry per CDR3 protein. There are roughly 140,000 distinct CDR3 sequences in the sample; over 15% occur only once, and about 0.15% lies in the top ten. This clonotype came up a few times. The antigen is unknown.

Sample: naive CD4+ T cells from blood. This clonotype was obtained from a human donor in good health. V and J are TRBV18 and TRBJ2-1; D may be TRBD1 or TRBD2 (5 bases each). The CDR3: CASSPGVSSYNEQFF. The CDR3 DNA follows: TGTGCCAGCTCACCGGGGGTTAGCTCCTACAATGAGCAGTTCTTC.